The rows below give T cell receptor beta chains drawn from one sample of a study. TCRdb used MiXCR to reprocess the RT-PCR reads, holding one entry per CDR3 protein. Of hundreds of thousands of distinct CDR3 sequences in the sample, 13% to 15% were seen once. What was sequenced was memory CD4+ T cells from blood. Receptor source: a female donor in good health, serving as a healthy control. CDR3s include the opening cysteine and the closing phenylalanine or tryptophan. D genes are given only for firm matches. Clone size is shown for a subset of rows, as once, few, many or a class of expanded clone.

D	V	size	J	DNA	CDR3
NA	TRBV11-2	NA	TRBJ2-5	TGTGCCAGCAGCTTTGACAAACCATGGGAGACCCAGTACTTC	CASSFDKPWETQYF
TRBD1	TRBV5-6	NA	TRBJ1-5	TGTGCCAGCAGTTACAGGGGTGATTATAGCAATCAGCCCCAGCATTTT	CASSYRGDYSNQPQHF
NA	TRBV7-2	few	TRBJ2-5	TGTGCCAGCAGCTTAAGGGACTCAGAGACCCAGTACTTC	CASSLRDSETQYF
NA	TRBV29-1	many	TRBJ2-5	TGCAGCGCCTTAGACACCCAGAAAGGACCGACGAATTGGGAGACCCAGTACTTC	CSALDTQKGPTNWETQYF
NA	TRBV9	few	TRBJ2-2	TGTGCCAGCAGCCAGAAGAACACCGGGGAGCTGTTTTTT	CASSQKNTGELFF
TRBD1	TRBV6-5	NA	TRBJ1-6	TGTGCCAGCAGTTACTCTGGGACAGACGATTCACCCCTCCACTTT	CASSYSGTDDSPLHF
TRBD2	TRBV20-1	many	TRBJ2-1	TGCAGTGCTAGAGATGGTAGAGGCGGGAGAGGTGGGCAGTTCTTC	CSARDGRGGRGGQFF
NA	TRBV2	NA	TRBJ1-5	TGTGCCAGCAGCCAGGGTTGGGAGCGCAATCAGCCCCAGCATTTT	CASSQGWERNQPQHF
NA	TRBV27	few	TRBJ2-7	TGTGCCAGCTCTCTTAGGGGCACTTACTACGAGCAGTACTTC	CASSLRGTYYEQYF
TRBD1	TRBV24-1	few	TRBJ1-5	TGTGCCACCAGTGACTCGGGACAGGGGAGCAATCAGCCCCAGCATTTT	CATSDSGQGSNQPQHF
TRBD1	TRBV28	NA	TRBJ2-7	TGTGCCAGCAGTTTAACGGCAGGGGGACGCGAGCAGTACTTC	CASSLTAGGREQYF
NA	TRBV6-2/TRBV6-3	few	TRBJ2-7	TGTGCCAGCAACGGGGGGCCCTACGAGCAGTACTTC	CASNGGPYEQYF
NA	TRBV30	NA	TRBJ1-3	TGTGCCTGGAGTGCAGGGTCGAACACCATATATTTT	CAWSAGSNTIYF
NA	TRBV5-1	NA	TRBJ2-1	TGCGCCAGCAGCTTGGATACAGGAACTTCCTACAATGAGCAGTTCTTC	CASSLDTGTSYNEQFF
NA	TRBV7-2	NA	TRBJ2-7	TGTGCCAGCAGCTTCTACGGCACCTACGAGCAGTACTTC	CASSFYGTYEQYF
NA	TRBV28	NA	TRBJ2-5	TGTGCCAGCATCGACCGAAGTGAAACCCAGTACTTC	CASIDRSETQYF
TRBD1	TRBV19	NA	TRBJ2-3	TGTGCCAGTAGTGCTGACCAGGGGGCCGGTGAAGATACGCAGTATTTT	CASSADQGAGEDTQYF
NA	TRBV4-2	few	TRBJ1-1	TGTGCCAGCAGCCTTCAAGTGGGGGGAACTGAAGCTTTCTTT	CASSLQVGGTEAFF
NA	TRBV20-1	NA	TRBJ2-3	TGCAGTGCTAGAGATTCAAACACAGATACGCAGTATTTT	CSARDSNTDTQYF
NA	TRBV4-2	many	TRBJ1-1	TGTGCCAGCAGCCAAGACGCCTTGGGGGCTGAAGCTTTCTTT	CASSQDALGAEAFF
TRBD2	TRBV20-1	few	TRBJ2-5	TGCAGTGCCCTCTCGACTAGCGGGGGGGACCAAGAGACCCAGTACTTC	CSALSTSGGDQETQYF
NA	TRBV30	many	TRBJ1-6	TGTGCCTGGAACAAGGCCCGCGGAGATCTTAATTCACCCCTCCACTTT	CAWNKARGDLNSPLHF
NA	TRBV10-3	many	TRBJ1-2	TGTGCCACCGCCCCGGACAGAGACTATGGCTACACCTTC	CATAPDRDYGYTF
NA	TRBV5-6	many	TRBJ2-7	TGTGCCAGCAGCCCAACCCCCGACCTGTCCTACGAGCAGTACTTC	CASSPTPDLSYEQYF
NA	TRBV29-1	few	TRBJ2-5	TGCAGCGTTGAAGGTGTAGTGGGGGGGCGTAGAGAGACCCAGTACTTC	CSVEGVVGGRRETQYF
TRBD1	TRBV7-8	few	TRBJ1-4	TGTGCCAGCAGCTCCACTTCCGGGACAGGGGCCGAAAAACTGTTTTTT	CASSSTSGTGAEKLFF
TRBD2	TRBV5-1	many	TRBJ2-1	TGCGCCAGCAGCTTGGGTAGCGGGAGGGGCCAAGGGAATGAGCAGTTCTTC	CASSLGSGRGQGNEQFF
NA	TRBV5-1	few	TRBJ2-7	TGCGCCAGCAGCTTGGGGGGGACGGAGAACTCCTACGAGCAGTACTTC	CASSLGGTENSYEQYF
NA	TRBV7-8	few	TRBJ2-3	TGTGCCAGCAGCTCTGGGGGGCAGGGTGGGCGCAAGCAGTATTTT	CASSSGGQGGRKQYF
NA	TRBV11-3	few	TRBJ2-1	TGTGCCAGCAGCCCGGGCCCCGCTCAGGGTGAGCAGTTCTTC	CASSPGPAQGEQFF
TRBD2	TRBV10-2	few	TRBJ2-1	TGCGCCAGCAGCCGCGCCGGGACTATCTCCTACAATGAGCAGTTCTTC	CASSRAGTISYNEQFF
NA	TRBV10-3	many	TRBJ1-3	TGTGCCATCAGTGAACAACAGGCATTCGGAGGAAACACCATATATTTT	CAISEQQAFGGNTIYF
TRBD1	TRBV7-2	many	TRBJ1-6	TGTGCCAGCAGCTTAGCGAGGGGGCAGGCCCTCCACTTT	CASSLARGQALHF
NA	TRBV7-3	NA	TRBJ2-5	TGTGCCAGCAGCTTAAATGGGGCGTACCAAGAGACCCAGTACTTC	CASSLNGAYQETQYF
TRBD1	TRBV29-1	many	TRBJ1-1	TGCAGCGTCCTGGACAGGGCCCCTGAAGCTTTCTTT	CSVLDRAPEAFF
NA	TRBV6-4	NA	TRBJ2-1	TGTGCCAGCAGTGCCCAGGGTGGGGGGAACAATAAGCAGTTCTTC	CASSAQGGGNNKQFF
TRBD2	TRBV30	NA	TRBJ2-7	TGTGCCTGGACTAGCGGGAGACAATTAAGCTACGAGCAGTACTTC	CAWTSGRQLSYEQYF
TRBD2	TRBV15	few	TRBJ2-7	TGTGCCACCAGCCGCGGGACTAGCGTTGAATACGAGCAGTACTTC	CATSRGTSVEYEQYF
NA	TRBV30	NA	TRBJ2-1	TGTGCCTGGAACCTTGACGGGAGCTCCTACAATGAGCAGTTCTTC	CAWNLDGSSYNEQFF
NA	TRBV7-9	NA	TRBJ2-1	TGTGCCAGCAGTCCTGGGACCAGCGGTGATGAGCAGTTCTTC	CASSPGTSGDEQFF
NA	TRBV7-9	NA	TRBJ1-2	TGTGCCAGCTCAAGCGAGGACGTTGGCTACACCTTC	CASSSEDVGYTF
NA	TRBV5-1	NA	TRBJ1-2	TGCGCCAGCAGCGCCAGTTCTGGGCGAAACTATGGCTACACCTTC	CASSASSGRNYGYTF
NA	TRBV25-1	few	TRBJ2-1	TGTGCCAGCAGTGATTACAGGACTGGCTACGACAATGAGCAGTTCTTC	CASSDYRTGYDNEQFF
NA	TRBV10-3	many	TRBJ1-2	TGTGCCATCACCAAACAGGAATCCTATGGCTACACCTTC	CAITKQESYGYTF
TRBD1	TRBV29-1	many	TRBJ2-7	TGCAGCGTGGCGACAGGGTATGGCGAGCAGTACTTC	CSVATGYGEQYF
NA	TRBV4-3	NA	TRBJ2-7	TGCGCCAGCAGCCAAGATCTCGGTCAAAGGGGGTGGAACTACGAGCAGTACTTC	CASSQDLGQRGWNYEQYF
TRBD2	TRBV6-5	NA	TRBJ2-1	TGTGCCAGCAGAAGCGTAGCGGGGGGCTCCTTAAGCACCTACAATGAGCAGTTCTTC	CASRSVAGGSLSTYNEQFF
TRBD1	TRBV18	NA	TRBJ1-4	TGTGCCAGCTCACCTAGGACAGGGGATAATGAAAAACTGTTTTTT	CASSPRTGDNEKLFF
NA	TRBV4-2	NA	TRBJ1-4	TGTGCCAGCAGCCAAGATAGGACGGATGAAAAACTGTTTTTT	CASSQDRTDEKLFF
NA	TRBV12-3/TRBV12-4	many	TRBJ2-2	TGTGCCAGCAGTTTCAACAGATACTACACCGGGGAGCTGTTTTTT	CASSFNRYYTGELFF
TRBD1	TRBV20-1	few	TRBJ2-3	TGCAGTGCTTCCTCCGGGACAGGGGATACAGATACGCAGTATTTT	CSASSGTGDTDTQYF
NA	TRBV4-2	few	TRBJ2-1	TGTGCCAGCAGCCAAGGCAGGGAGCCTGGCAATGAGCAGTTCTTC	CASSQGREPGNEQFF
NA	TRBV12-3/TRBV12-4	many	TRBJ1-6	TGTGCCAGCAGCCCCACGGATTCACCCCTCCACTTT	CASSPTDSPLHF
NA	TRBV28	NA	TRBJ1-2	TGTGCCAGCAGCTCCGGGACCCAAGTTGGCTACACCTTC	CASSSGTQVGYTF
TRBD2	TRBV20-1	many	TRBJ2-1	TGCAGTGCTAGAGTTGGCGGGAGGGCGGATGAGCAGTTCTTC	CSARVGGRADEQFF
NA	TRBV12-3/TRBV12-4	NA	TRBJ1-3	TGTGCCAGCAGTAGACGGCAGTCTGGAAACACCATATATTTT	CASSRRQSGNTIYF
NA	TRBV20-1	many	TRBJ2-5	TGCAGTGCGGGGCTTGTAGAGACCCAGTACTTC	CSAGLVETQYF
NA	TRBV6-1	NA	TRBJ1-6	TGTGCCAGCAGTGTAAGGGACTCCTATAATTCACCCCTCCACTTT	CASSVRDSYNSPLHF
TRBD1	TRBV18	few	TRBJ2-7	TGTGCCAGCTCACCAACACAGGGGGCGATCAGGCTCGAGCAGTACTTC	CASSPTQGAIRLEQYF